One T cell receptor (beta chain) is described in this entry. In this sample, this clonotype turned up many times. Its antigen specificity is not known. The record has no base qualities; no much larger clone is one base away. Library preparation used 5' RACE. The listed sequencing device is Illumina MiSeq. TCRdb reprocessing: public reads trimmed at Q25 with fastp, clones called with MiXCR, in-frame beta chains kept. Each record represents a unique CDR3 protein, reported with the most common genes and DNA among its rows. The table for this sample lists tens of thousands of distinct CDR3 sequences; 19% of them were counted only once. The ten largest clones represent about 1.5% of the sample. The data originate from a study of HIV-infected patients and healthy controls (dated by TCRdb to between 2012 and 2015). Deletion took 8 bases off V and 5 bases off J, with a span of 16 bases between the germline ends. Taken from cysteine to phenylalanine, the CDR3 has 13 residues. Just the 39-base CDR3 DNA is kept, in frame starting at base 1. Per the germline V gene, SNHLY is the CDR1 and FYNNEI is the CDR2.

The rearrangement combines TRBV2 with TRBJ2-7; the D segment could be TRBD1, given 5 matching bases. The receptor comes from a human donor in good health. The sample was CD4+ T cells from blood. The CDR3: CASSGHPQHEQYF. The nucleotide sequence reads TGTGCCAGCTCCGGACATCCCCAGCACGAGCAGTACTTC.